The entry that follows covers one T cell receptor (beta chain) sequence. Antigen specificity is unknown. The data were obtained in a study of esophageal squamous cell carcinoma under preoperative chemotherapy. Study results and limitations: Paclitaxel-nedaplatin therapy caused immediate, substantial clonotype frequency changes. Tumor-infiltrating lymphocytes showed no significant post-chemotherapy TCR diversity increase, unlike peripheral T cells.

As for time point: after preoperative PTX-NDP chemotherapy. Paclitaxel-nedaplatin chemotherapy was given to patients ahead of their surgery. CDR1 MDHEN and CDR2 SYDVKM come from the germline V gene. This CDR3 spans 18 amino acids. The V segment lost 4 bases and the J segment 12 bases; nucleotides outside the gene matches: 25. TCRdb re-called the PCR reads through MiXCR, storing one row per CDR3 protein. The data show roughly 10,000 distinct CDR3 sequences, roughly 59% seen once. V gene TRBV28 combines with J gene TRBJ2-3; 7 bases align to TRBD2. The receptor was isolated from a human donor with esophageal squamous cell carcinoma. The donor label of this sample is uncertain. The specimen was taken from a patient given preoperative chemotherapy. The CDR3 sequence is CASSWTTWGSGSQETQYF. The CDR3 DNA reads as TGTGCCAGCAGTTGGACGACTTGGGGTAGCGGGTCTCAAGAGACCCAGTATTTT.